This T cell receptor beta chain comes out of a study of beta chain features in type 1 diabetes. Expressed TCRB transcripts were sequenced because the isolated RNA had all been reverse transcribed beforehand. Average reads for naive, central memory and regulatory T cell samples were about 3.7 million. Measured with immunoSEQ multiplex PCR; TCRdb has only the in-frame clones, and not every one. The sample contains around 650,000 clones, roughly an eighth of which appear only once. A few counts support this clone. The antigen is unknown. Study observations and caveats: Shortening of TCRB CDR3s, moderate but significant, appeared in all four CD4+ subsets of Type 1 diabetes patients. Healthy donors had naive, central memory and Treg TCRB repertoires that appeared less similar than those seen among patients.

The TCR sequence derives from a man aged 30 to 45 with type 1 diabetes. What was sequenced was naive CD4+ T cells from blood.

In DNA form, the CDR3 reads TGTGCCAGCAGCTTAGGATGGACAGGGGACACTGAAGCTTTCTTT. This translates into CASSLGWTGDTEAFF. The V and J genes are TRBV7-9 and TRBJ1-1; 9 bases align to TRBD1. The CDR3 runs 15 residues. The germline V gene encodes CDR1 SEHNR and CDR2 FQNEAQ (reference sequence). Trimming took 1 base from V and 3 from J; bases not matched to a gene: 3.